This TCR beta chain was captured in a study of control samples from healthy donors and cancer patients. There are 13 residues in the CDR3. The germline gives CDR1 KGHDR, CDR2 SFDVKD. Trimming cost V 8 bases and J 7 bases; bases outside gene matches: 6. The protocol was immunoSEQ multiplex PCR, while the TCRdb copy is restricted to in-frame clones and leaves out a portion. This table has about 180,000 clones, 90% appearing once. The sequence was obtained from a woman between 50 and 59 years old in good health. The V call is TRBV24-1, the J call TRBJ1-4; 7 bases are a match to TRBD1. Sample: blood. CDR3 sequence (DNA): TGTGCCACCAAGACAGGGCAAATTGAAAAACTGTTTTTT. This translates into CATKTGQIEKLFF.